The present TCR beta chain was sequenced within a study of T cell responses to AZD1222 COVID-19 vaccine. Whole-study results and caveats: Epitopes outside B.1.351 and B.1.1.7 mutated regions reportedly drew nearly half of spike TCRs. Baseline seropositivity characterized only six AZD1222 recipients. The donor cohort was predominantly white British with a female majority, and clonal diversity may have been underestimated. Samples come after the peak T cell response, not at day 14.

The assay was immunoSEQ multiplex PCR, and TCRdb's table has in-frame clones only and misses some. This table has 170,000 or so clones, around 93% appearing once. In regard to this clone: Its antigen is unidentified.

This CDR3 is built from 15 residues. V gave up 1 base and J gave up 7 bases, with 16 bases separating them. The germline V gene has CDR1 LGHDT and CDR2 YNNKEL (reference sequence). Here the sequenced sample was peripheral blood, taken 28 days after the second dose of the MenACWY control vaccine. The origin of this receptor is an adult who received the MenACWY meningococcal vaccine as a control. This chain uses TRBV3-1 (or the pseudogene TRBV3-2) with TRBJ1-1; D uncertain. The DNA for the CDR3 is TGTGCCAGCAGCCAAGCGTGGGGTACTGGTAGTGAAGCTTTCTTT. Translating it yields CASSQAWGTGSEAFF.